This T cell receptor (beta chain) was recorded in a study of blood T cell repertoires in COVID-19. Study information: COVID-19 samples collected from the United States, Italy and Spain covered acute and convalescent phases. PBMCs, B-cell-depleted T cells, or T cells provided the cDNA or gDNA that made up the material.

Germline CDR1 LGHNA, CDR2 YNFKEQ. The CDR3 length is 15 residues. V was pared by 0 bases and J by 8 bases, with 9 bases of the junction left unmatched. Per the study methods: Estimates of nucleated cell counts were drawn from the amplification of reference gene primers. Assay used: immunoSEQ multiplex PCR; TCRdb lists only in-frame clones, some missing. That table supplies the V and J calls and clone size; D and trimming were determined from the DNA. The profile shows tens of thousands of clones, around 83% of them singletons. This clone has just a few counts. J is TRBJ1-2 and V is TRBV4-2; 7 bases align to TRBD1. The sequencing sample was made of peripheral blood. The clonotype was recovered from a human donor in a cohort sampled during active COVID-19. CDR3 DNA sequence: TGTGCCAGCAGCCAAGACGGGACAGCTACAACGGGCTACACCTTC. It yields the protein CASSQDGTATTGYTF.